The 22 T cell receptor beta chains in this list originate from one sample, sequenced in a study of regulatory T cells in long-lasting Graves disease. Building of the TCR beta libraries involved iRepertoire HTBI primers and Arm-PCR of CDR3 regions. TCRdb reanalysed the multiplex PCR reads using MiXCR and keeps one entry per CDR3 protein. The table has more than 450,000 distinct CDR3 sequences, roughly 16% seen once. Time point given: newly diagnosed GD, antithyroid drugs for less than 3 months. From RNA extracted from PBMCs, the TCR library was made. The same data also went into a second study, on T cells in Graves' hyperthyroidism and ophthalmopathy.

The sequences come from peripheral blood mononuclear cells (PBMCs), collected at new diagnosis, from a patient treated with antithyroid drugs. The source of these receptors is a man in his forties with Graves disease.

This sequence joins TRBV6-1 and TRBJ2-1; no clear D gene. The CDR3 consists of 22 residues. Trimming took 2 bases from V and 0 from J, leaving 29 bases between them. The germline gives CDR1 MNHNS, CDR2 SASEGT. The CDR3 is CASSEIAGYIPLTQSSYNEQFF. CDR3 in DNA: TGTGCCAGCAGTGAAATCGCCGGATATATCCCCCTAACTCAAAGCTCCTACAATGAGCAGTTCTTC.

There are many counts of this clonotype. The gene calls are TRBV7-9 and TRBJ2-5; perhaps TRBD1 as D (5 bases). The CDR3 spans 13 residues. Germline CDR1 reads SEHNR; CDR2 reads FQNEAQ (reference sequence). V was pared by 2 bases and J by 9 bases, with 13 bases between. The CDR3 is CASSLTTQGSQYF. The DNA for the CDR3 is TGTGCCAGCAGCTTAACAACCCAGGGATCCCAGTACTTC. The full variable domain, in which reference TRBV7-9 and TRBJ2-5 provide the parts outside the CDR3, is DTGVSQNPRHKITKRGQNVTFRCDPISEHNRLYWYRQTLGQGPEFLTYFQNEAQLEKSRLLSDRFSAERPKGSFSTLEIQRTEQGDSAMYLCASSLTTQGSQYFGPGTRLLVL.

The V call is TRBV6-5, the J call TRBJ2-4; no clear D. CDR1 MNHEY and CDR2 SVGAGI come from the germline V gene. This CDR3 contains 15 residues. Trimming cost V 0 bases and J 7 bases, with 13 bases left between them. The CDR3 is CASSYSPTSLNIQYF. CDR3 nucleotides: TGTGCCAGCAGTTACTCCCCGACTTCCCTCAACATTCAGTACTTC.

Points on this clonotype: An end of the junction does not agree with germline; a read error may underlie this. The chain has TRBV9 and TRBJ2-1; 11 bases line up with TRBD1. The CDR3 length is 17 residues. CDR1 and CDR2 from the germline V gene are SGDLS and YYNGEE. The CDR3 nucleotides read TGTGCCAGCAGCGTAGTCCTCGGACAGGGGGCGTACAATGAGCAGCTCTTC. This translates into CASSVVLGQGAYNEQLF.

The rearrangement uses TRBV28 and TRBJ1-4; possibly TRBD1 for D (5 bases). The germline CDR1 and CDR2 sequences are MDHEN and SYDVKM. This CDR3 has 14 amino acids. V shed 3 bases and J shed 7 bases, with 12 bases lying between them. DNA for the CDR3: TGTGCCAGCAGTTTCTCGAGGGGAGTTGAAAAACTGTTTTTT. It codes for CASSFSRGVEKLFF. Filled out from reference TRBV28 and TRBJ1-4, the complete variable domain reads DVKVTQSSRYLVKRTGEKVFLECVQDMDHENMFWYRQDPGLGLRLIYFSYDVKMKEKGDIPEGYSVSREKKERFSLILESASTNQTSMYLCASSFSRGVEKLFFGSGTQLSVL.

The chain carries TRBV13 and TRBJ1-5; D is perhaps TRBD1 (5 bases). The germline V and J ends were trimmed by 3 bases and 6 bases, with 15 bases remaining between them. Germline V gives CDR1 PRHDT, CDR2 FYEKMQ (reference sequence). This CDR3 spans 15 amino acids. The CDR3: CASSFGGSRIQPQHF. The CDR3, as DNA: TGTGCCAGCAGCTTTGGGGGGTCGCGGATTCAGCCCCAGCATTTT.

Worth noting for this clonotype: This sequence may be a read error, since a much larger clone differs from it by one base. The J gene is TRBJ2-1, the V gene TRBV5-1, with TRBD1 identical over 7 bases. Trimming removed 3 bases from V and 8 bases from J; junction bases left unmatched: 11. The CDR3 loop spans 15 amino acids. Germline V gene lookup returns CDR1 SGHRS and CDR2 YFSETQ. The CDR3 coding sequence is TGCGCCAGCAGCTCGAGGGGGCTGGAACCCTATGAGCAGTTCTTC. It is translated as CASSSRGLEPYEQFF.

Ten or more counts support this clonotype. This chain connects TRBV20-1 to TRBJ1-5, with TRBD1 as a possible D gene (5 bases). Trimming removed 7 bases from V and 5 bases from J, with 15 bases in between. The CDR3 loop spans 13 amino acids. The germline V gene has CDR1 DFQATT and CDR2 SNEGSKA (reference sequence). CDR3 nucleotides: TGCAGTGTGCCCCAGGGAGGCGATCAGCCCCAGCATTTT. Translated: CSVPQGGDQPQHF.

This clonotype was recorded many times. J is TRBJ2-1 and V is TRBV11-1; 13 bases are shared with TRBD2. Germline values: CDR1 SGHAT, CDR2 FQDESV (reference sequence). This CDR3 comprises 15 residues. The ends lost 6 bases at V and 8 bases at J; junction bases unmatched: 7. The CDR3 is CASRQTSGRIYEQFF. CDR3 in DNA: TGTGCCAGCAGACAGACTAGCGGGAGGATATATGAGCAGTTCTTC.

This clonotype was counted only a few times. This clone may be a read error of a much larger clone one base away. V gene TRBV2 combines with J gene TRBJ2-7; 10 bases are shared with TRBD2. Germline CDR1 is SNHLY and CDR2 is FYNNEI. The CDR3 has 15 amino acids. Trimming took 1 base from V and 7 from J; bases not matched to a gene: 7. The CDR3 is CASSEETSGPGEQYF. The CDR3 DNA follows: TGTGCCAGCAGTGAAGAGACTAGCGGGCCAGGGGAGCAGTACTTC.

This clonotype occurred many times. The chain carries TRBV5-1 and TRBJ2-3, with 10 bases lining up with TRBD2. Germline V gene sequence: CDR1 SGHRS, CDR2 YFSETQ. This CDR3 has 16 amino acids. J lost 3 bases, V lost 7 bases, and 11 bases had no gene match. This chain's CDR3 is CASRGTAGGRTDTQYF. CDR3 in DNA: TGCGCCAGCCGGGGTACAGCGGGAGGGCGGACAGATACGCAGTATTTT.

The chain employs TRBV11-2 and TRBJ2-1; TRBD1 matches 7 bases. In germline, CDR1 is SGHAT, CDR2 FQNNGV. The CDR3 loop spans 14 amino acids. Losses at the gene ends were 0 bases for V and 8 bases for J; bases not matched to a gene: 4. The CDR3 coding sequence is TGTGCCAGCAGCTTAGAGAGGGGGCGGGATGAGCAGTTCTTC. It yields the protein CASSLERGRDEQFF.

DNA of the CDR3: TGTGCCAGCAGGAGTTTTACCGGGGAGCTGTTTTTT. It translates to CASRSFTGELFF. The V call is TRBV6-1, the J call TRBJ2-2; D is undetermined. Trimming left V 6 bases short and J 5 bases short, with 7 bases between. The CDR3 loop spans 12 amino acids. CDR1 MNHNS and CDR2 SASEGT come from the germline V gene.

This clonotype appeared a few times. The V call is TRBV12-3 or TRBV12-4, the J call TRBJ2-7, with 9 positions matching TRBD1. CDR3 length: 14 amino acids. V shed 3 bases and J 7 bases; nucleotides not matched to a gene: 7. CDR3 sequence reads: CASSLYRGLREQYF. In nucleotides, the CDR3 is TGTGCCAGCAGTTTGTACAGGGGGCTGAGAGAGCAGTACTTC.

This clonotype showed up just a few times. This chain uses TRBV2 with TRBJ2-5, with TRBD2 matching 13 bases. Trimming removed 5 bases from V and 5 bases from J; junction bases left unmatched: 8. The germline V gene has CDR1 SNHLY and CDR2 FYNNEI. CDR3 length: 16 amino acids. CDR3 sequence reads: CASSFRTSGSPETQYF. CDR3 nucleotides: TGTGCCAGCAGTTTTCGGACTAGCGGGAGTCCGGAGACCCAGTACTTC.

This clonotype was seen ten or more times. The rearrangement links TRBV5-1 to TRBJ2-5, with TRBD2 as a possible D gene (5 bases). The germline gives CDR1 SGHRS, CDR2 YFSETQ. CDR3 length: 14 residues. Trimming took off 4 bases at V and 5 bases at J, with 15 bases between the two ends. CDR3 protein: CASSPSGGPETQYF. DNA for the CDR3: TGCGCCAGCAGCCCCTCAGGCGGGCCGGAGACCCAGTACTTC.

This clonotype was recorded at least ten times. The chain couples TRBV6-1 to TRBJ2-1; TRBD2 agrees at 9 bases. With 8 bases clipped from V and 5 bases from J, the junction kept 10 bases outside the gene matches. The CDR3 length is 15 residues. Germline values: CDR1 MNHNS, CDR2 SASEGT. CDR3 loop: CASEKAGGPDNEQFF. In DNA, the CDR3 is TGTGCCAGCGAAAAGGCGGGAGGGCCTGACAATGAGCAGTTCTTC.

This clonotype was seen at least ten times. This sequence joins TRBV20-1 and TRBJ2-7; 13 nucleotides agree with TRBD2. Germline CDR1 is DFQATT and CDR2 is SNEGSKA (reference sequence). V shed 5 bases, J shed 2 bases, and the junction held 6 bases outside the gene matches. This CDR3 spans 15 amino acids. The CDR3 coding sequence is TGCAGTGCTGACGGACTAGCGGGAGTTCCCTACGAGCAGTACTTC. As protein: CSADGLAGVPYEQYF.

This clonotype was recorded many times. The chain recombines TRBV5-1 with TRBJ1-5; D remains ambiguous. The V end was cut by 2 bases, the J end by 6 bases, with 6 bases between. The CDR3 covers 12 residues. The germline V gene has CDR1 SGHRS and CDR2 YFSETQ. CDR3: CASSFNGQPQHF. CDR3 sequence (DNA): TGCGCCAGCAGCTTTAATGGTCAGCCCCAGCATTTT.

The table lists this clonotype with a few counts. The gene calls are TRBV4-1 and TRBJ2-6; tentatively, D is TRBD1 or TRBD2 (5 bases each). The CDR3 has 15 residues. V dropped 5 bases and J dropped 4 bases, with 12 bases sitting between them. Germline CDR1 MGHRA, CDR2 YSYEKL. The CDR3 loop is CASSVPGAGANVLTF. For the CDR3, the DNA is TGCGCCAGCAGCGTCCCCGGGGCAGGGGCCAACGTCCTGACTTTC.

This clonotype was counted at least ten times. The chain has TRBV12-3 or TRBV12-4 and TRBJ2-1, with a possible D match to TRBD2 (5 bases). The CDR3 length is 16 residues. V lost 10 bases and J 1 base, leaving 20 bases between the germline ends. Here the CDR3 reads CANRLGRKRSYNEQFF. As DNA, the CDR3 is TGTGCCAACAGACTCGGAAGGAAGCGGTCCTACAATGAGCAGTTCTTC.

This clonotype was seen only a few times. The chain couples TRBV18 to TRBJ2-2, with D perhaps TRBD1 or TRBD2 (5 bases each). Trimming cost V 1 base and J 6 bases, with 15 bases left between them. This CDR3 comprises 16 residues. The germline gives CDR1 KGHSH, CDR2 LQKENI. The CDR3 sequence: CASSPLLTGAPGELFF. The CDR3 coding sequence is TGTGCCAGCTCACCACTGCTAACCGGGGCCCCCGGGGAGCTGTTTTTT.